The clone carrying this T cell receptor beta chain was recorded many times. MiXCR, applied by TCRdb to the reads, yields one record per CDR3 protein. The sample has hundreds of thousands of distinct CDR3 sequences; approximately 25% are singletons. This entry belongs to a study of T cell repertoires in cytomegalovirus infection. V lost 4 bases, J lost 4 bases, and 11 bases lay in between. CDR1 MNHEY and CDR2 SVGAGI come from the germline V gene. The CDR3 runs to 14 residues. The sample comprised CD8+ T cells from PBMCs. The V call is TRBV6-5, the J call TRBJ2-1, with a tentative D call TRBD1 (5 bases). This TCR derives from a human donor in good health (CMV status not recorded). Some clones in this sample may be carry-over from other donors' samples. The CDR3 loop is CASSFQGIYNEQFF. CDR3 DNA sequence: TGTGCCAGCAGTTTTCAGGGAATTTACAATGAGCAGTTCTTC.